One sample yielded the 5 T cell receptor beta chains listed below, sequenced in a study of cytomegalovirus exposure and HLA in healthy donors. The PCR employed 60 Vbeta primers together with 13 Jbeta primers. TCRdb's table, derived via immunoSEQ multiplex PCR, lists solely in-frame clones and lacks some. In the table there are 150,000 to 200,000 clones, around 74% of which are singletons. Sequencing was carried out using PBMCs. The source is a female donor in good health and CMV-seronegative.

The V gene is TRBV6-4, the J gene TRBJ2-1, with a tentative D call TRBD1 (6 bases). With 5 bases removed from V and 0 bases from J, the gap between germline ends came to 8 bases. The germline V gene has CDR1 MRHNA and CDR2 SNTAGT. The CDR3 spans 14 residues. In nucleotides, the CDR3 is TGTGCCAGCAGTCCAGGGGACTCCTACAATGAGCAGTTCTTC. Residues: CASSPGDSYNEQFF.

The rearrangement links TRBV11-2 to TRBJ1-4, with 10 bases aligning to TRBD1. The CDR3 sequence is 15 residues long. Germline V gives CDR1 SGHAT, CDR2 FQNNGV. V lost 5 bases to trimming and J lost 7 bases; unmatched junction nucleotides: 7. CDR3 DNA: TGTGCCAGCAGCCCTTGGACAGGGGGTGTTGAAAAACTGTTTTTT. Amino acids: CASSPWTGGVEKLFF.

J is TRBJ2-1 and V is TRBV9; 7 nucleotides match TRBD1. Per germline, CDR1 SGDLS and CDR2 YYNGEE. This CDR3 is 15 amino acids long. J lost 6 bases, V lost 0 bases, and 6 bases had no gene match. In nucleotides, the CDR3 is TGTGCCAGCAGCGTAGAGGGGGCCGGTTTCAATGAGCAGTTCTTC. Its protein is CASSVEGAGFNEQFF.

V gene TRBV25-1 combines with J gene TRBJ2-3, with unresolved D. V lost 3 bases and J lost 3, with 7 bases in between. The CDR3 extends over 13 amino acids. The germline V gene has CDR1 MGHDK and CDR2 SYGVNS. CDR3 DNA: TGTGCCAGCAGTGATAGAGGAACAGATACGCAGTATTTT. Amino acid sequence: CASSDRGTDTQYF.

This clone was seen just once. The chain recombines TRBV7-2 with TRBJ2-2; 9 nucleotides align to TRBD2. V dropped 1 base and J dropped 4; count of bases not matched to a gene: 4. The CDR3 has 16 residues. The V gene's germline CDR1 is SGHTA and CDR2 FQGNSA. Here the CDR3 DNA reads TGTGCCAGCAGCTTAGTCCGCGGGGGGGCCACCGGGGAGCTGTTTTTT. It translates to CASSLVRGGATGELFF.